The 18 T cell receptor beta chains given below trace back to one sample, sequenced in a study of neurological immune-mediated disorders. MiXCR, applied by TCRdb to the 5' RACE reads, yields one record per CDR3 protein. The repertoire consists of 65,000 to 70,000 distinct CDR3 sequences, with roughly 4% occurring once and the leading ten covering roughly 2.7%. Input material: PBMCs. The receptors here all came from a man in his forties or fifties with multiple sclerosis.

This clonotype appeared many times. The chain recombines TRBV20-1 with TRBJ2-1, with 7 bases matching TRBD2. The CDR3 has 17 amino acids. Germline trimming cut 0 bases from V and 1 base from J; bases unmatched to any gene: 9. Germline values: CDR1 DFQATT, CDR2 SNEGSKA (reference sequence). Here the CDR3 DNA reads TGCAGTGCTAGAGACCCTCGGGACTATAAGTCCTACAATGAGCAGTTCTTC. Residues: CSARDPRDYKSYNEQFF.

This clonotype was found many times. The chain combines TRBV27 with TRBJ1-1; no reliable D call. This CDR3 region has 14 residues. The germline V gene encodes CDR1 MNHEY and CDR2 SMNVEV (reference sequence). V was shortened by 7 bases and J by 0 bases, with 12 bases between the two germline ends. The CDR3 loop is CASKPWTVNTEAFF. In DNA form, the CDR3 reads TGTGCCAGCAAACCCTGGACGGTGAACACTGAAGCTTTCTTT.

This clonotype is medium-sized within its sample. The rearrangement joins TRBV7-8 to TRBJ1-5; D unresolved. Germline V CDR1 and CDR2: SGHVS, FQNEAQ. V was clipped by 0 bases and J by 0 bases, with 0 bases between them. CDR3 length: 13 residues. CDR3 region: CASSLASNQPQHF. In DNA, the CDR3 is TGTGCCAGCAGCTTAGCTAGCAATCAGCCCCAGCATTTT.

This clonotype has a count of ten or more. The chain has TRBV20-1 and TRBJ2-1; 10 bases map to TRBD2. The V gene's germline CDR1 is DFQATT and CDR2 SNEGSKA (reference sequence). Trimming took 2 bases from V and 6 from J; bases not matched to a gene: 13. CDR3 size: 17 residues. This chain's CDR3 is CSARFRGLANPRNEQFF. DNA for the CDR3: TGCAGTGCTAGATTTAGGGGACTAGCGAATCCCCGCAATGAGCAGTTCTTC.

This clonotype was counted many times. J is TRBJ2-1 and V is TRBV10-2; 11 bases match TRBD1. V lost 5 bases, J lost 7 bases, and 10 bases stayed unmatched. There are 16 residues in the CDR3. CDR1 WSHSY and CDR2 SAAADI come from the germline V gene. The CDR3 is CASSLTGTGGRNEQFF. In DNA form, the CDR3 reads TGCGCCAGCAGTCTAACCGGGACAGGGGGTCGGAATGAGCAGTTCTTC.

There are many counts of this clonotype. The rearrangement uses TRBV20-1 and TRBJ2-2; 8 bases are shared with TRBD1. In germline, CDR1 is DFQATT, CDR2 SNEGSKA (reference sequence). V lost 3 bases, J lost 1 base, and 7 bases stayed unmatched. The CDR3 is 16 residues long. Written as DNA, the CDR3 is TGCAGTGCTAGCCTCCCGGGGACAGGGAACACCGGGGAGCTGTTTTTT. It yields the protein CSASLPGTGNTGELFF.

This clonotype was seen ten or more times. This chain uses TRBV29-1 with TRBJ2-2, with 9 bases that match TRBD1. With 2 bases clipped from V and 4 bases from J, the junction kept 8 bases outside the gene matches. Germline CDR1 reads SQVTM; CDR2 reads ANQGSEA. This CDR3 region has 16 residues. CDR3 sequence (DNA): TGCAGCGTTGAATTTAGGGACAGGGTCGTCACCGGGGAGCTGTTTTTT. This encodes CSVEFRDRVVTGELFF.

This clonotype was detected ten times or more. Written as DNA, the CDR3 is TGCAGTGCTAGCGAGGGGGCGGTGTACACTGAAGCTTTCTTT. Its translation is CSASEGAVYTEAFF. The V call is TRBV20-1, the J call TRBJ1-1; 7 positions agree with TRBD1. Germline CDR1 and CDR2: DFQATT and SNEGSKA (reference sequence). The CDR3 extends over 14 amino acids. V lost 3 bases, J lost 3 bases, and 7 bases stayed unmatched.

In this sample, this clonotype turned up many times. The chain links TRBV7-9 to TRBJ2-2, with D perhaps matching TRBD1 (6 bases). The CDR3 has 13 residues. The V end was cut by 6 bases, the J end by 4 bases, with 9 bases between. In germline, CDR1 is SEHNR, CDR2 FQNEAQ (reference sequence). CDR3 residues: CASSTGFTGELFF. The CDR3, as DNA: TGTGCCAGCAGTACAGGGTTCACCGGGGAGCTGTTTTTT.

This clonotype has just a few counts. The CDR3 sequence: CARSPGGFMAYEQYV. CDR3 DNA sequence: TGCGCCAGAAGCCCAGGGGGCTTTATGGCCTACGAGCAGTACGTC. The chain links TRBV10-2 to TRBJ2-7; 8 bases are a match to TRBD1. CDR3 length: 15 amino acids. Germline V gene data show CDR1 as WSHSY and CDR2 as SAAADI. V lost 9 bases, J lost 2 bases, and 12 bases stayed unmatched.

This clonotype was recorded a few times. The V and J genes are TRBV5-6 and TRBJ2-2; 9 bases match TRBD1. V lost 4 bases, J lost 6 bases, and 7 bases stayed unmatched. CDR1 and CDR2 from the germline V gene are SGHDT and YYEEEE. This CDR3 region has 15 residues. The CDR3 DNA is TGTGCCAGCAGCACTGACAGGGGGGGTTCCGGGGAGCTGTTTTTT. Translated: CASSTDRGGSGELFF.

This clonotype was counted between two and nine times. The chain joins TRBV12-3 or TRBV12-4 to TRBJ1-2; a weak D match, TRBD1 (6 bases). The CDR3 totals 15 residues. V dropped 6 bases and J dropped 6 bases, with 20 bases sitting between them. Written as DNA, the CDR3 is TGTGCCAGCAGCCGCCGTGGTAGGGGGTCTAATGGCTACACCTTC. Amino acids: CASSRRGRGSNGYTF.

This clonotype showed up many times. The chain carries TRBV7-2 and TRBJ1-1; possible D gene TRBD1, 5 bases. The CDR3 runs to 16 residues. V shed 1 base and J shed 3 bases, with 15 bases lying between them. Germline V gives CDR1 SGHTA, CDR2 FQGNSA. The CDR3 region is CASSLGGPGRYTEAFF. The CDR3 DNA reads TGTGCCAGCAGCTTAGGAGGTCCAGGGAGGTACACTGAAGCTTTCTTT.

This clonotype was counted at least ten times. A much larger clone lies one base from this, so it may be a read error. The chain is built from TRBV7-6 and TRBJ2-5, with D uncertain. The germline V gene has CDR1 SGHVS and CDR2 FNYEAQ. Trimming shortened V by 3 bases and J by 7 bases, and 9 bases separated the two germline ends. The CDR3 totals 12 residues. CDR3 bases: TGTGCCAGCAGCTTTAAATCCGGGACCCAGTACTTC. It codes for CASSFKSGTQYF.

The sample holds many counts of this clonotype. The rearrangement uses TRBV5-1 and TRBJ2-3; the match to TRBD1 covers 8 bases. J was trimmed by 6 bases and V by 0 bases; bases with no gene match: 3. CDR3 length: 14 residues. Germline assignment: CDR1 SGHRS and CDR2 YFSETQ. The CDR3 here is CASSLDRGFDTQYF. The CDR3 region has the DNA TGCGCCAGCAGCTTGGACAGGGGGTTTGATACGCAGTATTTT.

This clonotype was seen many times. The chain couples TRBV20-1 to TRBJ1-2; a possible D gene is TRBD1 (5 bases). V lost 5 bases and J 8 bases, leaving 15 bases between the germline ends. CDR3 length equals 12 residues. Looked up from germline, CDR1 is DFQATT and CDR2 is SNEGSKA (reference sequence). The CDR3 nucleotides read TGCAGTGCTGGGGACCGGGTAGGAGGCTACACCTTC. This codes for CSAGDRVGGYTF.

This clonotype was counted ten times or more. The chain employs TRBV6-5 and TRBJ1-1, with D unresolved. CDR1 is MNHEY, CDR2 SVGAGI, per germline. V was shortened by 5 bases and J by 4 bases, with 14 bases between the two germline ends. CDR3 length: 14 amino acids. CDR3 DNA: TGTGCCAGCAGTCAACTACAGTGGGGCACTGAAGCTTTCTTT. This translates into CASSQLQWGTEAFF.

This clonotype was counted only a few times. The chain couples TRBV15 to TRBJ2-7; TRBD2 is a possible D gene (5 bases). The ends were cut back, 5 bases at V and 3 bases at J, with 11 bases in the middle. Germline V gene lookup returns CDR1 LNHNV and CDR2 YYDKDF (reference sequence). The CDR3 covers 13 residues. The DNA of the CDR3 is TGTGCCACCAGCTTGATCCGGGGCTACGAGCAGTACTTC. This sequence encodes CATSLIRGYEQYF.